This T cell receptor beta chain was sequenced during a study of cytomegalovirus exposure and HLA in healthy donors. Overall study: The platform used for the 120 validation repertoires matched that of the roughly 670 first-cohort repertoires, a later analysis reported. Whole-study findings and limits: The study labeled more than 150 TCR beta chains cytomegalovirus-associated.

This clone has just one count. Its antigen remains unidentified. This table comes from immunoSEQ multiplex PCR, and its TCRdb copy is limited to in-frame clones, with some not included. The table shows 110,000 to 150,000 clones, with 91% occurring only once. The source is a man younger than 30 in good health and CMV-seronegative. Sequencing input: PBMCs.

The CDR3 nucleotides read TGTGCCAGTAGGGGAGCGGGAGGTCGATCGAGTACGCAGTATTTT. Translating gives CASRGAGGRSSTQYF. The chain uses TRBV19 and TRBJ2-3; 9 nucleotides align to TRBD2. The J segment lost 8 bases and the V segment lost 6 bases, leaving 12 bases of the junction unmatched. The germline V gene has CDR1 LNHDA and CDR2 SQIVND (reference sequence). CDR3 length: 15 amino acids.